Listed below are T cell receptor beta chains from one sample, sequenced in a study of chemoradiotherapy in HPV16-positive cancers. Data came from immunoSEQ multiplex PCR; TCRdb stores just in-frame clones and leaves some out. The profile shows approximately 14,000 clones, roughly 71% of them singletons. Sample collection was performed from a patient who underwent chemoradiotherapy. Receptors originate from a human donor with HPV-associated anogenital cancer. The CDR3 runs from the conserved cysteine through the conserved F or W. A D gene is named only where the DNA matches it firmly. Size values are once, few and many counts, or a class for expanded clones, and some rows have none.

TRBD2,.,TRBV5-1,TRBJ2-3,TGCGCCAGCAGCCCGGGACTAGCATCAGATACGCAGTATTTT,CASSPGLASDTQYF
.,once,TRBV28,TRBJ2-2,TGTGCCAGCAGCCAACCCAGTATAAACACCGGGGAGCTGTTTTTT,CASSQPSINTGELFF
TRBD1,.,TRBV7-3,TRBJ1-6,TGTGCCAGCAGCTTAGGACAGGGCGGTTCACCCCTCCACTTT,CASSLGQGGSPLHF
TRBD1,.,TRBV2,TRBJ2-7,TGTGCCAGCAGTGATGGACAGGGGGCGTATCAGTACTTC,CASSDGQGAYQYF
.,.,TRBV7-6,TRBJ1-3,TGTGCCAGCAGCGTTACCGGACTCAGCTCTGGAAACACCATATATTTT,CASSVTGLSSGNTIYF
.,.,TRBV18,TRBJ1-1,TGTGCCAGCTCACCACCGGACTACTGGGGCACTGAAGCTTTCTTT,CASSPPDYWGTEAFF
.,once,TRBV9,TRBJ2-3,TGTGCCAGCAGCTCCGGAGTGAGCACAGATACGCAGTATTTT,CASSSGVSTDTQYF
.,.,TRBV6-1,TRBJ2-7,TGTGCCAGCAGTGCCGCAGGGAGAGGACGTGGCTACGAGCAGTACTTC,CASSAAGRGRGYEQYF
.,few,TRBV6-5,TRBJ1-1,TGTGCCAGCAGTTACTCTGTCGGGAGCCTCCCTGAAGCTTTCTTT,CASSYSVGSLPEAFF
TRBD2,.,TRBV5-4,TRBJ2-5,TGTGCCAGCAGCTACGGACTAGCGGGAGAGACCCAGTACTTC,CASSYGLAGETQYF
.,few,TRBV10-3,TRBJ2-1,TGTGCCATCAGTGACCAAGACCGGGGCAATGAGCAGTTCTTC,CAISDQDRGNEQFF
TRBD2,.,TRBV7-2,TRBJ2-5,TGTGCCAGCAGCCTCGGACGTAGCGGGGGGGCCGGAGAGACCCAGTACTTC,CASSLGRSGGAGETQYF
TRBD1,.,TRBV5-1,TRBJ1-2,TGCGCCAGCAACACCGGGACAGGGAACTATGGCTACACCTTC,CASNTGTGNYGYTF
.,.,TRBV5-1,TRBJ2-7,TGCGCCAGCAGTCAAGGGTTCAACAACGAGCAGTACTTC,CASSQGFNNEQYF
TRBD1,few,TRBV30,TRBJ1-2,TGTGCCTGGTTCCGGGACAGGGCGATTTCCAACTATGGCTACACCTTC,CAWFRDRAISNYGYTF
TRBD2,.,TRBV2,TRBJ2-1,TGTGCCAGCAGTGATCAAGCGGGGATATACAATGAGCAGTTCTTC,CASSDQAGIYNEQFF
.,once,TRBV4-1,TRBJ2-2,TGCGCCAGCAGCCAAGCTAAGGGGGGCGCCGGGGAGCTGTTTTTT,CASSQAKGGAGELFF
TRBD2,.,TRBV5-4,TRBJ2-1,TGTGCCAGCAGCTCCGACCCCGGGGGGTCGAATGAGCAGTTCTTC,CASSSDPGGSNEQFF
.,few,TRBV29-1,TRBJ1-1,TGCAGCGGAAGCAGGGGAATGAACACTGAAGCTTTCTTT,CSGSRGMNTEAFF
.,.,TRBV6-6,TRBJ1-2,TGTGCCAGCAGTTACGGGCCCCTAAGGGGCTACACCTTC,CASSYGPLRGYTF
.,few,TRBV12-5,TRBJ1-5,TGTGCTAGTGGTTTGCGGGAACAGCCCCAGCATTTT,CASGLREQPQHF
.,.,TRBV28,TRBJ2-7,TGTGCCAGCAGTCTCTACCGGGAGCAGTACTTC,CASSLYREQYF
.,few,TRBV5-1,TRBJ1-4,TGCGCCAGCAGCTTTAGCTGGGAAGGGAATGAAAAACTGTTTTTT,CASSFSWEGNEKLFF
.,.,TRBV27,TRBJ1-6,TGTGCCAGCAGTCCCAGAGGGTCCTCACCCCTCCACTTT,CASSPRGSSPLHF
TRBD1,.,TRBV5-4,TRBJ2-3,TGTGCCAGCAGCCCAGCATTACAGGGGGGATCAGATACGCAGTATTTT,CASSPALQGGSDTQYF
TRBD2,.,TRBV4-2,TRBJ2-1,TGTGCCAGCAGCCAAGGCGTAGCGGGGGGGTTAGACAATGAGCAGTTCTTC,CASSQGVAGGLDNEQFF
TRBD1,.,TRBV28,TRBJ1-1,TGTGCCAGCAGGTTACAGGGGGGAATTACTGAAGCTTTCTTT,CASRLQGGITEAFF
TRBD2,.,TRBV9,TRBJ2-5,TGTGCCAGCAGCGTAGGAGTAGCGGGGGTTGAGACCCAGTACTTC,CASSVGVAGVETQYF
.,few,TRBV5-6,TRBJ1-3,TGTGCCAGCAGCCGGGACGTCTCTGGAAACACCATATATTTT,CASSRDVSGNTIYF
.,.,TRBV7-9,TRBJ2-3,TGTGCCAGCAGCTCTACCATTGGGGGCACAGATACGCAGTATTTT,CASSSTIGGTDTQYF
.,.,TRBV5-5,TRBJ2-2,TGTGCCAGCAGTTACGGGGGTGTACGGGCCGGGGAGCTGTTTTTT,CASSYGGVRAGELFF
.,.,TRBV15,TRBJ1-4,TGTGCCACCAGCTCGGGGCGGGGTAGTGGTGAAAAACTGTTTTTT,CATSSGRGSGEKLFF
.,.,TRBV6-5,TRBJ2-2,TGTGCCAGCAGAGCAGGGTATGCAAACACCGGGGAGCTGTTTTTT,CASRAGYANTGELFF
.,.,TRBV27,TRBJ2-7,TGTGCCAGCAGTTCGCGTAATAGCGGCAGCCACGAGCAGTACTTC,CASSSRNSGSHEQYF
.,.,TRBV2,TRBJ1-2,TGTGCCAGCAGTGCAGACGGAATCGGAGGCGGCTACACCTTC,CASSADGIGGGYTF
TRBD2,.,TRBV7-9,TRBJ2-3,TGTGCCAGCAGCATTAGCGGGGGGAGCACAGATACGCAGTATTTT,CASSISGGSTDTQYF